Described below is a single T cell receptor beta chain sequence and its context. The source of the sample is a study of blood T cell repertoires in COVID-19. TCRdb keeps only in-frame clones here, not all; method: immunoSEQ multiplex PCR. This table holds 190,000 or so clones, more than 80% found once. The sequencing input was PBMCs or T cells enriched from blood (not recorded which). This receptor was identified in a man between 40 and 49 years old who had recovered from COVID-19.

In DNA form, the CDR3 reads TGTGCCAGCAAAACTCCCTCTGGAAACACCATATATTTT. Amino acid sequence: CASKTPSGNTIYF. The genes are TRBV5-8 and TRBJ1-3; D ambiguous. Trimming shortened V by 6 bases and J by 0 bases, and 7 bases separated the two germline ends. The CDR3 consists of 13 residues. CDR1 and CDR2 from the germline V gene are SGHTS and YDEGEE.